This T cell receptor (beta chain) originates from a study of cytomegalovirus exposure and HLA in healthy donors. Points from the study as a whole: When the data were analyzed later, several of the most significant clusters appeared to be linked to common viral pathogens. A few CMV-associated chains were confirmed in vitro to be specific for CMV antigens. Reportedly, a later analysis found an Asian-associated ancestry cluster had fewer N-insertions than the approximately 670-donor mean.

Germline V gene data show CDR1 as MNHEY and CDR2 as SVGAGI. Trimming cost V 10 bases and J 7 bases, with 16 bases left between them. The CDR3 runs 12 residues. This clone has just one count. The target antigen is unknown. PCR employed 60 Vbeta and 13 Jbeta primers. As originally analysed: Unique TCR beta chains numbered about 80 million in a later analysis, with roughly 10 million shared. The assay was immunoSEQ multiplex PCR, and TCRdb's table has in-frame clones only and misses some. V and J calls plus clone size are reproduced from that table; the DNA served to infer D and trimming. Of approximately 200,000 clones listed, 70% to 80% are singletons.

The receptor's source is a woman aged 25 to 39 in good health and CMV-seropositive. The rearrangement links TRBV6-5 to TRBJ1-2; D remains ambiguous. The sequenced sample was PBMCs. The CDR3 loop reads CATSRTVGGYTF. CDR3 nucleotide sequence: TGTGCCACCTCCCGTACGGTTGGTGGCTACACCTTC.